These 26 T cell receptor beta chains originate from one sample sequenced in a study of blood T cells in healthy people across ages. A second PCR, run for about 7 to 11 cycles, used a sample-barcoded 5' primer plus a J-beta primer mix. Each CDR3 protein gets one entry after TCRdb re-called the 5' RACE reads with MiXCR. The sample yields approximately 800,000 distinct CDR3 sequences, more than 45% seen once. Sequencing input: blood. The receptors derive from a young man in good health.

V gene TRBV20-1 combines with J gene TRBJ2-3; D perhaps matches TRBD2 (6 bases). This CDR3 comprises 14 residues. The V and J ends lost 0 bases and 11 bases respectively, with 18 bases between them. CDR1 DFQATT and CDR2 SNEGSKA come from the germline V gene (reference sequence). The CDR3 coding sequence is TGCAGTGCTAGAGACGCACGCGCCGGGAGACTGCAGTATTTT. Its protein product is CSARDARAGRLQYF.

The V gene is TRBV4-3, the J gene TRBJ2-1; 10 nucleotides match TRBD2. J gave up 4 bases and V 4 bases, and 7 bases lay outside the gene matches. The CDR3 loop spans 16 amino acids. CDR1 LGHNA and CDR2 YSLEER come from the germline V gene. Here the CDR3 reads CASSPLRAGGYNEQFF. The DNA for the CDR3 is TGCGCCAGCAGCCCCCTCAGAGCGGGGGGGTACAATGAGCAGTTCTTC.

The chain couples TRBV9 to TRBJ2-1; D is tentatively TRBD1 or TRBD2 (6 bases each). The CDR3 length is 14 residues. The germline V and J ends were trimmed by 10 bases and 2 bases, with 16 bases remaining between them. Germline V gives CDR1 SGDLS, CDR2 YYNGEE. This CDR3 reads CASRRGATYNEQFF. The DNA for the CDR3 is TGTGCCTCCCGGAGGGGGGCCACCTACAATGAGCAGTTCTTC.

This clonotype was observed a few times. V and J are TRBV20-1 and TRBJ2-1; D is unresolved. There are 13 residues in the CDR3. V was cut by 4 bases and J by 5 bases, with 12 bases left in between. Germline CDR1 and CDR2: DFQATT and SNEGSKA (reference sequence). CDR3 loop: CSATINPDNEQFF. The CDR3 DNA is TGCAGTGCTACCATCAACCCGGACAATGAGCAGTTCTTC.

This clonotype was found many times. A junction boundary mismatches the germline segment, possibly from a read error. CDR3 amino acids: CASSVGRGETQYF. DNA of the CDR3: TGCGCCAGCAGTGTTGGCAGGGGAGAGACCCAGTACTTC. The genes are TRBV9 and TRBJ2-5; D perhaps matches TRBD1 (6 bases). Germline V lookup: CDR1 SGDLS, CDR2 YYNGEE. The CDR3 is 13 residues long.

This clonotype was observed a handful of times. The chain combines TRBV7-9 with TRBJ2-5; D not resolved. The germline CDR1 and CDR2 sequences are SEHNR and FQNEAQ (reference sequence). The CDR3 consists of 15 residues. Between the trimmed V and J ends, which lost 5 bases and 0 bases, there was a span of 13 bases. The CDR3 nucleotides are TGTGCCAGCAGCCAAACCTGGGCGGACCAAGAGACCCAGTACTTC. Translating it yields CASSQTWADQETQYF.

V gene TRBV7-2 combines with J gene TRBJ2-7, with 10 bases lining up with TRBD1. Germline assignment: CDR1 SGHTA and CDR2 FQGNSA. CDR3 length: 15 amino acids. V dropped 3 bases and J dropped 2; count of bases not matched to a gene: 4. The CDR3 loop is CASSFTGTGAYEQYF. CDR3 coding DNA: TGTGCCAGCAGCTTTACCGGGACAGGGGCCTACGAGCAGTACTTC. The complete variable domain, with remaining parts taken from reference TRBV7-2 and TRBJ2-7, reads GAGVSQSPSNKVTEKGKDVELRCDPISGHTALYWYRQSLGQGLEFLIYFQGNSAPDKSGLPSDRFSAERTGGSVSTLTIQRTQQEDSAVYLCASSFTGTGAYEQYFGPGTRLTVT.

The V and J genes are TRBV20-1 and TRBJ1-5; 8 bases map to TRBD1. The V segment lost 5 bases and the J segment 1 base; nucleotides outside the gene matches: 7. The CDR3 totals 15 residues. The germline CDR1 and CDR2 sequences are DFQATT and SNEGSKA (reference sequence). CDR3 nucleotide sequence: TGCAGTGCTTCCCGGACAGGGAAAAGCAATCAGCCCCAGCATTTT. Encoded protein: CSASRTGKSNQPQHF.

This clonotype showed up just once. The J gene is TRBJ2-1, the V gene TRBV9; D might be TRBD1 or TRBD2, each matching 5 bases. Germline V CDR1 and CDR2: SGDLS, YYNGEE. Trimming left V 4 bases short and J 3 bases short, with 14 bases between. The length of the CDR3 is 15 residues. CDR3: CASSPTGTVYNEQFF. In DNA form, the CDR3 reads TGTGCCAGCAGCCCAACCGGGACGGTCTACAATGAGCAGTTCTTC. The full variable domain, with the rest looked up from reference TRBV9 and TRBJ2-1, is DSGVTQTPKHLITATGQRVTLRCSPRSGDLSVYWYQQSLDQGLQFLIQYYNGEERAKGNILERFSAQQFPDLHSELNLSSLELGDSALYFCASSPTGTVYNEQFFGPGTRLTVL.

V usage is TRBV9 and J usage is TRBJ1-4; D unresolved. The CDR3 has 13 residues. Trimming pared 4 bases from V and 6 bases from J, leaving 10 bases between. CDR1 and CDR2 (germline): SGDLS, YYNGEE. The CDR3 spells CASSPDGDEKLFF. CDR3 sequence (DNA): TGTGCCAGCAGCCCGGACGGGGATGAAAAACTGTTTTTT.

Comments on this clonotype: Relative to the germline gene, one junction end is altered; a read error may explain this. The V gene is TRBV27, the J gene TRBJ2-1, with D uncertain. Germline CDR1 MNHEY, CDR2 SMNVEV (reference sequence). CDR3 length: 9 amino acids. The CDR3 DNA reads as TGCGGCCCTTACAATGAGCAGTTCTTC. Encoded protein: CGPYNEQFF.

V usage is TRBV7-8 and J usage is TRBJ1-5, with D uncertain. Germline CDR1 is SGHVS and CDR2 is FQNEAQ. The CDR3 sequence is 16 residues long. The V end was cut by 5 bases, the J end by 0 bases, with 14 bases between. The CDR3 DNA reads TGTGCCAGCAGCCCCGAGGGCCAGAGTAGCAATCAGCCCCAGCATTTT. It is translated as CASSPEGQSSNQPQHF.

V and J are TRBV4-1 and TRBJ2-7; 8 nucleotides align to TRBD1. CDR1 is MGHRA, CDR2 YSYEKL, per germline. This CDR3 has 15 amino acids. The ends lost 4 bases at V and 4 bases at J; junction bases unmatched: 9. CDR3 DNA: TGCGCCAGCAGCCGTCGGACAGGGTCAGATTACGAGCAGTACTTC. It specifies CASSRRTGSDYEQYF.

This clonotype was picked up a small number of times. The chain carries TRBV12-3 or TRBV12-4 and TRBJ2-4; 12 nucleotides align to TRBD2. The CDR3 contains 14 residues. J was trimmed by 15 bases and V by 6 bases; bases with no gene match: 12. CDR3 coding DNA: TGTGCCAGCAGCCAGGAGACTAGCGGGAGCAATCCGTACTTC. Protein product: CASSQETSGSNPYF.

Only a few counts were recorded for this clonotype. The chain couples TRBV6-6 to TRBJ2-7; D is possibly TRBD2 (7 bases). The CDR3 contains 16 residues. Germline loops: CDR1 MNHNY, CDR2 SVGAGI (reference sequence). With 6 bases removed from V and 6 bases from J, the gap between germline ends came to 24 bases. The CDR3 DNA follows: TGTGCCAGCAGAAAAACCAGGGGAGGGGGGGAGGGCGAGCAGTACTTC. Amino acids: CASRKTRGGGEGEQYF.

The table lists this clonotype with a count of one. The chain links TRBV25-1 to TRBJ1-2; 9 bases are shared with TRBD1. The CDR3 consists of 15 residues. Germline CDR1 MGHDK, CDR2 SYGVNS. Losses at the gene ends were 2 bases for V and 6 bases for J; bases not matched to a gene: 7. Here the CDR3 reads CASSELTGGRDGYTF. CDR3 DNA sequence: TGTGCCAGCAGTGAACTAACAGGGGGCAGAGATGGCTACACCTTC.

This chain links TRBV6-5 with TRBJ1-5; unclear D gene. The CDR3 runs 14 residues. The germline gives CDR1 MNHEY, CDR2 SVGAGI. V lost 5 bases and J lost 7, with 15 bases in between. CDR3 in DNA: TGTGCCAGCAGTGTTGAAGTAATAGGGCAGCCCCAGCATTTT. This translates into CASSVEVIGQPQHF.

The chain links TRBV29-1 to TRBJ2-4; TRBD2 might be the D (6 bases). V lost 6 bases, J lost 6 bases, and 15 bases lay in between. CDR1 is SQVTM, CDR2 ANQGSEA, per germline. The CDR3 consists of 13 residues. Here the CDR3 DNA reads TGCAGCGTCTTTTTGGGGGGACGAAACATTCAGTACTTC. It codes for CSVFLGGRNIQYF.

The table lists this clonotype with a count of one. J is TRBJ2-7 and V is TRBV6-2 or TRBV6-3; 8 bases line up with TRBD1. This CDR3 contains 13 residues. V was pared by 6 bases and J by 3 bases, with 4 bases of the junction left unmatched. Looked up from germline, CDR1 is MNHEY and CDR2 is SVGEGT. CDR3 DNA sequence: TGTGCCAGCAGGACGGACAGGGACTACGAGCAGTACTTC. It yields the protein CASRTDRDYEQYF.

The chain uses TRBV9 and TRBJ2-6, with 8 bases that match TRBD1. This CDR3 comprises 18 residues. CDR1 SGDLS and CDR2 YYNGEE come from the germline V gene. The junction had 8 bases not matched to a gene; V was cut back by 2 bases and J by 1 base. The CDR3, as DNA: TGTGCCAGCAGCGTTCCCCTGGGACAGGCATCTGGGGCCAACGTCCTGACTTTC. Translated, it gives CASSVPLGQASGANVLTF.

The rearrangement uses TRBV7-2 and TRBJ1-2; no firm D call. Germline-derived CDR1 and CDR2 are SGHTA and FQGNSA. V was trimmed by 5 bases and J by 0 bases, leaving 16 bases between them. The CDR3 spans 16 residues. The CDR3 sequence is CASSPLTGSANYGYTF. In DNA, the CDR3 is TGTGCCAGCAGCCCACTCACGGGTAGTGCTAACTATGGCTACACCTTC.

The chain joins TRBV20-1 to TRBJ2-1; D gene ambiguous. The end of the DNA is better explained by TRBJ2-7, so the J call may be wrong. The CDR3 is made up of 11 amino acids. Per the germline V gene, CDR1 is DFQATT and CDR2 is SNEGSKA (reference sequence). CDR3 residues: CSGKGLGEQYF. The CDR3 bases are TGCAGTGGTAAGGGCTTGGGCGAGCAGTACTTC.

This clonotype was seen more than once but under ten times. The rearrangement links TRBV20-1 to TRBJ2-1, with 10 bases matching TRBD2. Germline values: CDR1 DFQATT, CDR2 SNEGSKA (reference sequence). This CDR3 has 17 amino acids. The J segment lost 3 bases and the V segment lost 0 bases, leaving 8 bases of the junction unmatched. The CDR3 is CSARDGPSGGRYNEQFF. The CDR3 nucleotides read TGCAGTGCTAGAGATGGCCCTAGCGGGGGCCGCTACAATGAGCAGTTCTTC.

V gene TRBV10-3 combines with J gene TRBJ1-1, with TRBD1 as a possible D gene (6 bases). The V and J ends lost 5 bases and 2 bases respectively, with 9 bases between them. CDR3 length: 13 amino acids. Germline V gene lookup returns CDR1 ENHRY and CDR2 SYGVKD. For the CDR3, the DNA is TGTGCCATCAGTCTACAGGGCAACACTGAAGCTTTCTTT. The encoded protein is CAISLQGNTEAFF.

Points on this clonotype: One junction end disagrees with the germline gene, perhaps due to a read error. This sequence joins TRBV25-1 and TRBJ2-5; TRBD1 is a possible D gene (6 bases). CDR1 and CDR2 from the germline V gene are MGHDK and SYGVNS. This CDR3 spans 18 amino acids. The CDR3 sequence is CASSVSWGQGLVQEAQYF. The CDR3 DNA follows: TGTGCCAGCAGTGTTAGCTGGGGGCAGGGATTGGTCCAAGAGGCCCAGTACTTC.

The V call is TRBV7-2, the J call TRBJ2-1; D gene ambiguous. Trimming pared 2 bases from V and 10 bases from J, leaving 9 bases between. The CDR3 is 12 amino acids. Germline V CDR1 and CDR2: SGHTA, FQGNSA. This CDR3 reads CASSLNPTEQFF. For the CDR3, the DNA is TGTGCCAGCAGCTTAAACCCCACCGAGCAGTTCTTC.